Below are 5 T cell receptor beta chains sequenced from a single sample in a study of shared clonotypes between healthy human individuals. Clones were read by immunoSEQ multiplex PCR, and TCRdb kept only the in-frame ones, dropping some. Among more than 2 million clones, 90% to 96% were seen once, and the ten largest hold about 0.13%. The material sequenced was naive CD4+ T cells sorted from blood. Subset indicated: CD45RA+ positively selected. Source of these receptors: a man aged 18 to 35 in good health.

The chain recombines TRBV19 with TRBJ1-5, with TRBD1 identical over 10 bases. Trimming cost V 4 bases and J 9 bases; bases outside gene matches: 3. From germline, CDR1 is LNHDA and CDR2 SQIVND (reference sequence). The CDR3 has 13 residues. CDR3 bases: TGTGCCAGTAGTACGGACAGGGGGAGGCCCCAGCATTTT. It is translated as CASSTDRGRPQHF.

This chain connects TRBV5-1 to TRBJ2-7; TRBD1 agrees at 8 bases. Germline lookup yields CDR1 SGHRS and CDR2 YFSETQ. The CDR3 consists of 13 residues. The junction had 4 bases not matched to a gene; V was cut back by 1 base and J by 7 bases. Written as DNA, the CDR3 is TGCGCCAGCAGCTTGCGACAGGGGTGGGAGCAGTACTTC. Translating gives CASSLRQGWEQYF.

CDR3 in amino acids: CASSQGVRGTDTQYF. In nucleotides, the CDR3 is TGTGCCAGCAGCCAAGGGGTAAGAGGCACAGATACGCAGTATTTT. The chain uses TRBV14 and TRBJ2-3; D gene unclear. Germline CDR1 SGHDN, CDR2 FVKESK. CDR3 size: 15 residues. Trimming stripped 1 base from V and 1 base from J, with 9 bases between.

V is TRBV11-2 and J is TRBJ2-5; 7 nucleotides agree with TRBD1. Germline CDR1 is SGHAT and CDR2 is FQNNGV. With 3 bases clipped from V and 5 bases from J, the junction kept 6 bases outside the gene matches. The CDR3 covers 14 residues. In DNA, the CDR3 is TGTGCCAGCAGCTTCGCCGACAGGGCGGAGACCCAGTACTTC. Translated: CASSFADRAETQYF.

The CDR3 here is CASSPGTFKLGYGYTF. The CDR3 region has the DNA TGCGCCAGCAGCCCTGGGACTTTCAAACTGGGGTATGGCTACACCTTC. V and J are TRBV5-1 and TRBJ1-2; TRBD1 might be the D (5 bases). The CDR3 covers 16 residues. V was cut by 4 bases and J by 5 bases, with 21 bases left in between. Germline V gene lookup returns CDR1 SGHRS and CDR2 YFSETQ.